The 32 T cell receptor beta chains below were found in one sample sequenced in a study of T cell changes during pregnancy in multiple sclerosis. Profiled with immunoSEQ multiplex PCR; TCRdb holds only in-frame clones, not every one. The table shows 38,000 or so clones, with 90% to 95% occurring only once. The input for sequencing was CD8+ T cells from peripheral blood mononuclear cells, taken before pregnancy. The source is a female donor with multiple sclerosis, enrolled in a pregnancy study.

The genes are TRBV19 and TRBJ2-1; D is possibly TRBD2 (5 bases). V shed 0 bases and J shed 9 bases, with 9 bases lying between them. CDR3 length equals 13 residues. In germline, CDR1 is LNHDA, CDR2 SQIVND (reference sequence). CDR3 DNA sequence: TGTGCCAGTAGTATAGACGGGAAGGGTGAGCAGTTCTTC. This sequence encodes CASSIDGKGEQFF.

The V gene is TRBV30, the J gene TRBJ2-4, with TRBD2 as a possible D gene (5 bases). Germline-derived CDR1 and CDR2 are GTSNPN and SVGIG (reference sequence). The CDR3 consists of 16 residues. Trimming stripped 2 bases from V and 1 base from J, with 15 bases between. CDR3 coding DNA: TGTGCCTGGAGTTCGGCGGACTTTTGGGCCAAAAACATTCAGTACTTC. Translation: CAWSSADFWAKNIQYF.

J is TRBJ2-1 and V is TRBV28, with D uncertain. Trimming cost V 5 bases and J 4 bases, with 6 bases left between them. Germline lookup yields CDR1 MDHEN and CDR2 SYDVKM. The CDR3 spans 12 residues. The CDR3 here is CASSRAYNEQFF. For the CDR3, the DNA is TGTGCCAGCAGTCGAGCTTACAATGAGCAGTTCTTC.

The chain joins TRBV7-9 to TRBJ2-2; 9 bases are shared with TRBD1. CDR3 size: 15 residues. The V segment lost 5 bases and the J segment 6 bases; nucleotides outside the gene matches: 7. The V gene's germline CDR1 is SEHNR and CDR2 FQNEAQ (reference sequence). The CDR3 DNA is TGTGCCAGCAGCCTTCCCGGGACAGGGTCCGGGGAGCTGTTTTTT. Amino acid sequence: CASSLPGTGSGELFF.

This chain links TRBV28 with TRBJ2-7; TRBD1 aligns across 12 bases. The CDR3 loop spans 14 amino acids. The germline CDR1 and CDR2 sequences are MDHEN and SYDVKM. The V and J ends lost 5 bases and 6 bases, in that order; junction bases with no gene match: 5. The CDR3 loop is CASSRDRGRSEQYF. The DNA of the CDR3 is TGTGCCAGCAGTCGGGACAGGGGGCGGAGCGAGCAGTACTTC.

The CDR3 coding sequence is TGTGCCAGCAGCTTGGGAGGGTTAGCTAACTATGGCTACACCTTC. Protein sequence: CASSLGGLANYGYTF. The chain combines TRBV5-4 with TRBJ1-2; D gene uncertain. The CDR3 has 15 amino acids. V lost 0 bases to trimming and J lost 0 bases, with 9 bases between them. Germline-derived CDR1 and CDR2 are SGHNT and YYREEE (reference sequence).

This clone came up once. The rearrangement uses TRBV9 and TRBJ2-5; D is perhaps TRBD2 (6 bases). V was trimmed by 3 bases and J by 5 bases, leaving 17 bases between them. The CDR3 spans 15 residues. From germline, CDR1 is SGDLS and CDR2 YYNGEE. CDR3 nucleotides: TGTGCCAGCAGCGCACCCGGGGCTAGCGACGAGACCCAGTACTTC. Its translation is CASSAPGASDETQYF.

This chain uses TRBV27 with TRBJ1-1, with a tentative D call TRBD1 (6 bases). Trimming removed 3 bases from V and 3 bases from J, with 8 bases in between. From germline, CDR1 is MNHEY and CDR2 SMNVEV (reference sequence). The CDR3 is 13 residues long. DNA of the CDR3: TGTGCCAGCAGTTTTGAGGGGGACACTGAAGCTTTCTTT. This encodes CASSFEGDTEAFF.

The CDR3 DNA reads as TGTGCCAGCAGTTACGGGACAGGCATTTCCTACGAGCAGTACTTC. Its translation is CASSYGTGISYEQYF. This sequence joins TRBV6-5 and TRBJ2-7, with 8 bases identical to TRBD1. CDR3 length: 15 amino acids. Trimming at V came to 2 bases and at J to 1 base, leaving 4 bases not matched to a gene. The germline V gene has CDR1 MNHEY and CDR2 SVGAGI.

This clone was seen a handful of times. The chain joins TRBV4-1 to TRBJ2-7, with D perhaps matching TRBD1 (5 bases). CDR3 length: 12 amino acids. Germline CDR1 and CDR2: MGHRA and YSYEKL. V was trimmed by 4 bases and J by 7 bases, leaving 11 bases between them. Here the CDR3 reads CASSLQDGEQYF. The DNA for the CDR3 is TGCGCCAGCAGCCTACAGGACGGGGAGCAGTACTTC.

CDR3 coding DNA: TGTGCCAGCAGCCCCATCTACGAGCAGTACTTC. It is translated as CASSPIYEQYF. The chain employs TRBV7-9 and TRBJ2-7; D unclear. Trimming cost V 5 bases and J 3 bases, with 5 bases left between them. Germline CDR1 SEHNR, CDR2 FQNEAQ (reference sequence). This CDR3 comprises 11 residues.

Points on this clone: At one end, the junction sequence differs from germline, possibly due to a read error. The chain has TRBV7-7 and TRBJ2-5, with 13 nucleotides matching TRBD2. The CDR3 runs 18 residues. Germline lookup yields CDR1 SSHAT and CDR2 FNYEAQ (reference sequence). The CDR3 DNA reads TGTGCTAGCAGCCCTATACAGGGACTAGCGGGGATCCAAGAGACCCAGTACTTC. Translated: CASSPIQGLAGIQETQYF.

V usage is TRBV15 and J usage is TRBJ2-7, with 7 bases fitting TRBD1. Germline V CDR1 and CDR2: LNHNV, YYDKDF (reference sequence). CDR3 size: 15 residues. J lost 2 bases, V lost 3 bases, and 7 bases had no gene match. Written as DNA, the CDR3 is TGTGCCACCAGCAGCGGTTCGGACAGGACCTACGAGCAGTACTTC. As protein: CATSSGSDRTYEQYF.

V usage is TRBV28 and J usage is TRBJ1-1; D remains ambiguous. Per the germline V gene, CDR1 is MDHEN and CDR2 is SYDVKM. V lost 4 bases and J lost 8, with 11 bases in between. The CDR3 contains 12 residues. The CDR3 is CASSWATREAFF. CDR3 nucleotides: TGTGCCAGCAGTTGGGCTACAAGGGAAGCTTTCTTT.

The chain is built from TRBV9 and TRBJ1-1; a possible D gene is TRBD1 (5 bases). V was clipped by 0 bases and J by 1 base, with 7 bases between them. This CDR3 comprises 14 residues. Germline V lookup: CDR1 SGDLS, CDR2 YYNGEE. Here the CDR3 DNA reads TGTGCCAGCAGCGTAGGGGGCGCGAACACTGAAGCTTTCTTT. Translated, it gives CASSVGGANTEAFF.

The chain combines TRBV7-2 with TRBJ2-1, with D uncertain. This CDR3 spans 14 amino acids. Trimming removed 2 bases at V and 2 bases at J, with 7 bases between. Germline CDR1 and CDR2: SGHTA and FQGNSA. In DNA, the CDR3 is TGTGCCAGCAGCTTATTTGAGACCTACAATGAGCAGTTCTTC. It codes for CASSLFETYNEQFF.

V gene TRBV27 combines with J gene TRBJ1-5; D is perhaps TRBD1 (5 bases). This CDR3 is built from 14 residues. V was cut by 6 bases and J by 2 bases, with 11 bases left in between. Germline assignment: CDR1 MNHEY and CDR2 SMNVEV (reference sequence). CDR3: CASRRAGRNQPQHF. In DNA, the CDR3 is TGTGCCAGCAGAAGGGCAGGGCGCAATCAGCCCCAGCATTTT.

V and J are TRBV10-3 and TRBJ2-1, with TRBD1 identical over 9 bases. The CDR3 is 16 amino acids. J gave up 3 bases and V 2 bases, and 5 bases lay outside the gene matches. Germline loops: CDR1 ENHRY, CDR2 SYGVKD. The CDR3 DNA reads as TGTGCCATCAGTGAGCGTCCGGACAGGGGCTACAATGAGCAGTTCTTC. This translates into CAISERPDRGYNEQFF.

As to this clone: The sample carries other DNA sequences with the same CDR3. The chain uses TRBV28 and TRBJ2-1, with D possibly matching TRBD2 (6 bases). The CDR3 has 14 amino acids. Trimming took 7 bases from V and 4 from J, leaving 14 bases between them. The germline CDR1 and CDR2 sequences are MDHEN and SYDVKM. CDR3 nucleotides: TGTGCCAGCAAAAGTCCTAGCGATTACAATGAGCAGTTCTTC. Translated, it gives CASKSPSDYNEQFF.

The chain joins TRBV13 to TRBJ1-6; 10 bases align to TRBD1. Germline V gene sequence: CDR1 PRHDT, CDR2 FYEKMQ (reference sequence). The CDR3 extends over 16 amino acids. The trim removed 0 bases at V and 4 bases at J, leaving 0 bases unmatched. The CDR3 nucleotides are TGTGCCAGCAGCTTAGGGGGACAGGGGTATAATTCACCCCTCCACTTT. It is translated as CASSLGGQGYNSPLHF.

As regards this clone: A read error may produce the germline difference seen at one junction end. CDR3 sequence (DNA): TGTGCCGGCAGCGTACTGGGCCTCACAGATACGCAGTATTTT. It translates to CAGSVLGLTDTQYF. The genes are TRBV9 and TRBJ2-3; D unclear. The CDR3 runs 14 residues. Germline V CDR1 and CDR2: SGDLS, YYNGEE. The full variable domain, completed using reference TRBV9 and TRBJ2-3, is DSGVTQTPKHLITATGQRVTLRCSPRSGDLSVYWYQQSLDQGLQFLIQYYNGEERAKGNILERFSAQQFPDLHSELNLSSLELGDSALYFCAGSVLGLTDTQYFGPGTRLTVL.

The CDR3 DNA reads TGTGCCAGCACTAGGGACGGGAGCTCTGGGGCCAACGTCCTGACTTTC. Encoded protein: CASTRDGSSGANVLTF. J is TRBJ2-6 and V is TRBV11-2; a weak D match, TRBD2 (6 bases). Trimming took 7 bases from V and 0 from J, leaving 13 bases between them. CDR1 SGHAT and CDR2 FQNNGV come from the germline V gene. The CDR3 spans 16 residues.

This clone was found many times. The chain joins TRBV7-8 to TRBJ2-2; D unclear. The germline V and J ends were trimmed by 2 bases and 5 bases, with 9 bases remaining between them. This CDR3 comprises 14 residues. CDR1 is SGHVS, CDR2 FQNEAQ, per germline. The CDR3 is CASSLNPSTGELFF. Here the CDR3 DNA reads TGTGCCAGCAGCTTAAACCCGAGTACCGGGGAGCTGTTTTTT.

This chain connects TRBV7-9 to TRBJ1-5; D remains ambiguous. V lost 1 base, J lost 4 bases, and 8 bases lay in between. Per the germline V gene, CDR1 is SEHNR and CDR2 is FQNEAQ (reference sequence). CDR3 length equals 14 residues. In nucleotides, the CDR3 is TGTGCCAGCAGCTTAGGCGGAGGGAATCAGCCCCAGCATTTT. Translation gives CASSLGGGNQPQHF.

Points on this clone: An end of the junction does not agree with germline; a read error may underlie this. This rearrangement joins TRBV2 to TRBJ2-1; the D gene is possibly TRBD2 (7 bases). The CDR3 is 16 residues long. Germline CDR1 and CDR2: SNHLY and FYNNEI. In DNA form, the CDR3 reads TGTGCCAGGGCTTATGGGGGGGACACAACCTACGATGAGCAGTTCTTC. It is translated as CARAYGGDTTYDEQFF.

This clone appeared a single time. The chain is built from TRBV28 and TRBJ1-5; perhaps TRBD1 as D (6 bases). V was trimmed by 4 bases and J by 1 base, leaving 8 bases between them. CDR3 length equals 14 residues. CDR1 is MDHEN, CDR2 SYDVKM, per germline. Here the CDR3 reads CASSWTASNQPQHF. Written as DNA, the CDR3 is TGTGCCAGCAGTTGGACAGCCAGCAATCAGCCCCAGCATTTT. The variable domain in full, completed from reference TRBV28 and TRBJ1-5, reads DVKVTQSSRYLVKRTGEKVFLECVQDMDHENMFWYRQDPGLGLRLIYFSYDVKMKEKGDIPEGYSVSREKKERFSLILESASTNQTSMYLCASSWTASNQPQHFGDGTRLSIL.

The rearrangement links TRBV7-2 to TRBJ2-7; the D is unclear. The CDR3 contains 14 residues. Trimming shortened V by 1 base and J by 7 bases, and 14 bases separated the two germline ends. Germline CDR1 reads SGHTA; CDR2 reads FQGNSA. CDR3 DNA sequence: TGTGCCAGCAGCTTAGGAGGCGGCTTAAGTGAGCAGTACTTC. Amino acids: CASSLGGGLSEQYF.

This rearrangement joins TRBV7-9 to TRBJ1-1, with a weak D call TRBD1 (6 bases). V lost 3 bases and J lost 0, with 8 bases in between. Germline CDR1 and CDR2: SEHNR and FQNEAQ (reference sequence). CDR3 size: 14 residues. Here the CDR3 reads CASSFGQLNTEAFF. CDR3 sequence (DNA): TGTGCCAGCAGCTTTGGACAGTTGAACACTGAAGCTTTCTTT.

The V and J genes are TRBV19 and TRBJ2-3; a possible D gene is TRBD1 (5 bases). V shed 6 bases and J shed 4 bases, with 8 bases lying between them. The germline gives CDR1 LNHDA, CDR2 SQIVND (reference sequence). CDR3 length: 12 amino acids. The CDR3 nucleotides read TGTGCCAGTAGCCAGGGCGCAGATACGCAGTATTTT. Its translation is CASSQGADTQYF.

The chain couples TRBV10-3 to TRBJ1-4; 7 bases line up with TRBD1. This CDR3 region has 16 residues. In germline, CDR1 is ENHRY, CDR2 SYGVKD. V lost 3 bases and J lost 3; bases outside the gene matches: 7. DNA for the CDR3: TGTGCCATCAGTGATAGGCAGGGGGGACCTAATGAAAAACTGTTTTTT. This sequence encodes CAISDRQGGPNEKLFF.

This chain connects TRBV5-8 to TRBJ2-2, with D maybe TRBD2 (6 bases). The germline CDR1 and CDR2 sequences are SGHTS and YDEGEE. Trimming stripped 2 bases from V and 5 bases from J, with 7 bases between. This CDR3 comprises 13 residues. In DNA form, the CDR3 reads TGTGCCAGCAGCTTCCGGGGGACCGGGGAGCTGTTTTTT. The encoded protein is CASSFRGTGELFF.

This clone was seen just once. V gene TRBV18 combines with J gene TRBJ2-5, with D maybe TRBD1 (6 bases). The CDR3 runs 13 residues. Germline V gives CDR1 KGHSH, CDR2 LQKENI. V was shortened by 3 bases and J by 3 bases, with 8 bases between the two germline ends. CDR3 bases: TGTGCCAGCTCACCGACAGGAAAAGAGACCCAGTACTTC. It specifies CASSPTGKETQYF.